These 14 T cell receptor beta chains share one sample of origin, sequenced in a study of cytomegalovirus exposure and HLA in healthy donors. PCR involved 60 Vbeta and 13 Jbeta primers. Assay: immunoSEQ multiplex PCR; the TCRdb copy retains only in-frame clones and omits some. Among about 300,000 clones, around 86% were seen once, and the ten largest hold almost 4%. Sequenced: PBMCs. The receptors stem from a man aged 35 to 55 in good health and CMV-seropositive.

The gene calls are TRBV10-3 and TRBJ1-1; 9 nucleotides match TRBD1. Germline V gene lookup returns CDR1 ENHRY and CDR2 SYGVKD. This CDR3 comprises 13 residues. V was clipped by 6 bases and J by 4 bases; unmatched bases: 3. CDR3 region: CAIRGTGTTEAFF. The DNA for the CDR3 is TGTGCCATCAGGGGGACAGGGACCACTGAAGCTTTCTTT.

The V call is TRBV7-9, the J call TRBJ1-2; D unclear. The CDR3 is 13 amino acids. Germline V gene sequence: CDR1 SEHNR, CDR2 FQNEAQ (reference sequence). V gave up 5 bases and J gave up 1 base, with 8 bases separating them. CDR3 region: CASSPVLNYGYTF. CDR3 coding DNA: TGTGCCAGCAGCCCGGTCCTTAACTATGGCTACACCTTC.

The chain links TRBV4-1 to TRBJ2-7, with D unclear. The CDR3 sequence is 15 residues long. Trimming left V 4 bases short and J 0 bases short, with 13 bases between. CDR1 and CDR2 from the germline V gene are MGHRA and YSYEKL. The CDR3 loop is CASSRLDATSYEQYF. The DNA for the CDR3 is TGCGCCAGCAGCCGCCTAGACGCAACCTCCTACGAGCAGTACTTC.

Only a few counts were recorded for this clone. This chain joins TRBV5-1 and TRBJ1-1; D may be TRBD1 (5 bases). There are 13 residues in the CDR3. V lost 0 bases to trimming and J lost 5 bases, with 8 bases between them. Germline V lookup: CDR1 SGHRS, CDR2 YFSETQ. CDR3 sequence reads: CASSLERGTEAFF. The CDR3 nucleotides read TGCGCCAGCAGCTTGGAACGGGGGACTGAAGCTTTCTTT. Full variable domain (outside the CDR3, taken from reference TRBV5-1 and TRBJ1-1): KAGVTQTPRYLIKTRGQQVTLSCSPISGHRSVSWYQQTPGQGLQFLFEYFSETQRNKGNFPGRFSGRQFSNSRSEMNVSTLELGDSALYLCASSLERGTEAFFGQGTRLTVV.

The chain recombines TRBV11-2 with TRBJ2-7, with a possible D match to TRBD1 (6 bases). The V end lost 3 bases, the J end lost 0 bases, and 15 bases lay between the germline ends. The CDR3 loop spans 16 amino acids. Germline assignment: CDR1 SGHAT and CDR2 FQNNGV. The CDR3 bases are TGTGCCAGCAGCTTGAAGCCCGGGACAATCTCCTACGAGCAGTACTTC. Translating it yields CASSLKPGTISYEQYF.

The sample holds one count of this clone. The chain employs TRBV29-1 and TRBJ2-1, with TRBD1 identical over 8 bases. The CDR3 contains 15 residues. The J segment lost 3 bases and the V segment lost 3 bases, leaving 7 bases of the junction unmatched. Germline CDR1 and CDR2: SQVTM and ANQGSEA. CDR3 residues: CSVEDEGQDYNEQFF. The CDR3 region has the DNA TGCAGCGTTGAGGATGAGGGACAGGACTACAATGAGCAGTTCTTC.

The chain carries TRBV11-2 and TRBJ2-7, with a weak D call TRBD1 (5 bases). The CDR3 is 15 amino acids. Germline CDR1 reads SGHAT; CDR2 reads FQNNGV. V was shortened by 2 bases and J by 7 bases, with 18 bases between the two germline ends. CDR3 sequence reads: CASSLTHRSLDEQYF. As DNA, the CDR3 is TGTGCCAGCAGCTTAACCCACAGGAGCTTAGATGAGCAGTACTTC.

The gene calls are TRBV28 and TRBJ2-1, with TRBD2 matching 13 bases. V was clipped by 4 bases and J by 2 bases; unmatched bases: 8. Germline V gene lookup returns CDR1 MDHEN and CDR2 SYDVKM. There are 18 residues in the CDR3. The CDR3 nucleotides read TGTGCCAGCAGTTCCCCACGAACTAGCGGGAGGGCCTACAATGAGCAGTTCTTC. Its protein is CASSSPRTSGRAYNEQFF.

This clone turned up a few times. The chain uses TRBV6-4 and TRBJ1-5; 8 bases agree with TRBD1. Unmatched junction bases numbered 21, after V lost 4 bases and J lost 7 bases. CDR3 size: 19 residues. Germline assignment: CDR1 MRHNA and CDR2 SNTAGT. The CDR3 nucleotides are TGTGCCAGCAGTGCCCCAAGGGGTCGACAGGGGATATCGTCCCAGCCCCAGCATTTT. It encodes CASSAPRGRQGISSQPQHF.

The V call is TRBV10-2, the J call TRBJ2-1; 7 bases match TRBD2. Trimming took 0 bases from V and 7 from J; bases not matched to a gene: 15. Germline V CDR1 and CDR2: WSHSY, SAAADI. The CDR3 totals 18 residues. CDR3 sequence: CASSESVLGAGVRNEQFF. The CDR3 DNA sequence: TGCGCCAGCAGTGAGTCGGTCCTCGGGGCGGGAGTGAGGAATGAGCAGTTCTTC.

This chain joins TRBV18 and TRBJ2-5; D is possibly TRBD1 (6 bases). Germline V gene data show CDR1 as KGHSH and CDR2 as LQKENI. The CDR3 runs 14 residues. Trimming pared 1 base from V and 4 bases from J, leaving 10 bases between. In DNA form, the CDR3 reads TGTGCCAGCTCACCACAACAGGGCCCAGAGACCCAGTACTTC. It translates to CASSPQQGPETQYF.

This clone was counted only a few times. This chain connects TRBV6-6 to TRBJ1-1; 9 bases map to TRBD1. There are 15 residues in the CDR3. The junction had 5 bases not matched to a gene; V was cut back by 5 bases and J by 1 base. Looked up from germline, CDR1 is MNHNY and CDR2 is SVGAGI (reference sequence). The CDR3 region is CASSHQDRGNTEAFF. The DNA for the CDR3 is TGTGCCAGCAGTCATCAGGACAGGGGGAACACTGAAGCTTTCTTT.

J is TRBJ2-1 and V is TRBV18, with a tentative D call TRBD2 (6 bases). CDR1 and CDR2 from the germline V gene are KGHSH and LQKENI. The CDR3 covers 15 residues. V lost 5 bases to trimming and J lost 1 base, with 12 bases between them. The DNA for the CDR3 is TGTGCCAGCTCATTCAGGAGGGAATCCTACAATGAGCAGTTCTTC. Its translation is CASSFRRESYNEQFF.

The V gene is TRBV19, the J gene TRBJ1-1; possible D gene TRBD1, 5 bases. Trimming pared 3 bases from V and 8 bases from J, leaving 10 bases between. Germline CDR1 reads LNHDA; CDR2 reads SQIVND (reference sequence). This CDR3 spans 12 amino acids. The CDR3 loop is CASSMGLSEAFF. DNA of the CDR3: TGTGCCAGTAGTATGGGACTTTCAGAAGCTTTCTTT.